This entry describes one T cell receptor beta chain. Its antigen remains unknown. The data are from a study of cytomegalovirus exposure and HLA in healthy donors. The study's findings and limits: Many donors shared some public TCRs, even though most TCR sequences were rare. In an earlier analysis, about 87% or about 30%: the productive usage of most TCR beta V segments.

This CDR3 has 11 amino acids. CDR1 is MDHEN and CDR2 is SYDVKM in the germline V gene. V gave up 3 bases and J gave up 9 bases, with 6 bases separating them. With 60 Vbeta and 13 Jbeta primers, the PCR was carried out. This table comes from immunoSEQ multiplex PCR, and its TCRdb copy is limited to in-frame clones, with some not included. This table holds about 140,000 clones, 70% to 75% found once. The chain combines TRBV28 with TRBJ2-1; D unclear. The source material was PBMCs. This sequence originates from a human donor in good health. The CDR3 protein is CASSFVSEQFF. The CDR3 DNA reads as TGTGCCAGCAGTTTCGTTAGTGAGCAGTTCTTC.